This T cell receptor beta chain comes out of a study of human T cells and chemical hapten exposure. General study results and limits: Significantly greater numbers of large CDR3 similarity clusters came from expanded TCRs than from controls.

Time point reported: pre-sensitization, week 0. Indicated treatment: therapeutic diphenylcyclopropenone sensitization with weekly scalp DPC. The sample holds many counts of this clonotype. Its antigen is currently unknown. TCRdb re-derived calls from the RACE reads in MiXCR, one entry per CDR3 protein. The sample records 60,000 to 80,000 distinct CDR3 sequences, around 7% being singletons. The ends were cut back, 1 base at V and 6 bases at J, with 9 bases in the middle. The CDR3 runs 13 residues. Germline loops: CDR1 SGHRS, CDR2 YFSETQ. The chain combines TRBV5-1 with TRBJ2-3; no firm D call. The sample consisted of whole blood, taken in connection with sensitization to the hapten diphenylcyclopropenone (DPC). This TCR was recovered from a woman aged 25-40 years with alopecia areata. Some clones in this sample may be carry-over from other donors' samples. In DNA, the CDR3 is TGCGCCAGCAGCTTGTATGCCAGCGATACGCAGTATTTT. Translating it yields CASSLYASDTQYF.